The 17 T cell receptor beta chains reported below all come from one sample, sequenced in a study of blood T cells in healthy people across ages. A J-beta primer mix and a sample-barcoded 5' primer were used in a second PCR of about 6 to 12 cycles. Using its own MiXCR run on the 5' RACE reads, TCRdb lists one record per CDR3 protein. The repertoire holds 500,000 to 550,000 distinct CDR3 sequences, with less than 25% as singletons. The data were also submitted as part of a second study, on T cells of mothers and their children.

The sequenced material came from blood. The receptors originated from a boy between 10 and 17 years old in good health.

This clonotype has more than one count but fewer than ten. The rearrangement uses TRBV7-2 and TRBJ2-5; D is uncertain. V was cut by 1 base and J by 5 bases, with 14 bases left in between. Looked up from germline, CDR1 is SGHTA and CDR2 is FQGNSA. The CDR3 has 15 amino acids. CDR3 loop: CASSLGNTVSETQYF. DNA of the CDR3: TGTGCCAGCAGCTTAGGTAACACCGTGAGTGAGACCCAGTACTTC.

This clonotype came up a few times. The chain is built from TRBV29-1 and TRBJ2-4; a possible D gene is TRBD2 (7 bases). The V gene's germline CDR1 is SQVTM and CDR2 ANQGSEA. This CDR3 is 13 amino acids long. Trimming removed 5 bases from V and 1 base from J, with 9 bases in between. For the CDR3, the DNA is TGCAGCGTTTGGGGGGGCGCCAAAAACATTCAGTACTTC. This encodes CSVWGGAKNIQYF.

The chain recombines TRBV4-1 with TRBJ1-5, with a possible D match to TRBD1 (6 bases). The germline CDR1 and CDR2 sequences are MGHRA and YSYEKL. V lost 5 bases, J lost 3 bases, and 20 bases lay in between. CDR3 size: 17 residues. For the CDR3, the DNA is TGCGCCAGCAGCGAGACTGGGCCTGGACAGCTCAATCAGCCCCAGCATTTT. It encodes CASSETGPGQLNQPQHF.

CDR3 in amino acids: CSPHSGAVTDTQYF. As DNA, the CDR3 is TGCAGTCCCCATTCGGGAGCGGTCACAGATACGCAGTATTTT. The chain combines TRBV20-1 with TRBJ2-3, with D possibly matching TRBD2 (6 bases). Germline CDR1 reads DFQATT; CDR2 reads SNEGSKA (reference sequence). Trimming removed 8 bases from V and 2 bases from J, with 17 bases in between. This CDR3 spans 14 amino acids.

J is TRBJ2-3 and V is TRBV5-1, with 7 positions matching TRBD1. Germline CDR1 SGHRS, CDR2 YFSETQ. V lost 0 bases, J lost 6 bases, and 7 bases stayed unmatched. This CDR3 contains 15 residues. The CDR3 DNA is TGCGCCAGCAGCTTGGCGACAGGGCCGACGGATACGCAGTATTTT. It translates to CASSLATGPTDTQYF.

This chain uses TRBV9 with TRBJ2-3; no firm D call. V shed 4 bases and J shed 6 bases, with 9 bases lying between them. Germline assignment: CDR1 SGDLS and CDR2 YYNGEE. The CDR3 is made up of 12 amino acids. The CDR3 sequence is CASSPRLDTQYF. CDR3 nucleotide sequence: TGTGCCAGCAGCCCCAGGTTGGATACGCAGTATTTT.

As DNA, the CDR3 is TGTGCCAGTCTCTTAAGCAGGGGGCAAATGAACACTGAAGCTTTCTTT. It yields the protein CASLLSRGQMNTEAFF. The chain joins TRBV28 to TRBJ1-1; TRBD1 aligns across 8 bases. The V gene end was trimmed by 9 bases and the J gene end by 0 bases; junction bases not matched to a gene: 12. The CDR3 is made up of 16 amino acids. Germline assignment: CDR1 MDHEN and CDR2 SYDVKM.

This clonotype was picked up many times. The genes are TRBV7-2 and TRBJ2-5; no reliable D call. The CDR3 runs 12 residues. Germline V gene sequence: CDR1 SGHTA, CDR2 FQGNSA. Between the trimmed V and J ends, which lost 2 bases and 6 bases, there was a span of 7 bases. CDR3 bases: TGTGCCAGCAGCTTATCCGTTAAGACCCAGTACTTC. This sequence encodes CASSLSVKTQYF.

The chain employs TRBV7-9 and TRBJ2-5, with D perhaps matching TRBD1 (5 bases). The CDR3 is 12 amino acids. Germline lookup yields CDR1 SEHNR and CDR2 FQNEAQ (reference sequence). V shed 10 bases and J shed 5 bases, with 14 bases lying between them. This chain's CDR3 is CATSREWETQYF. The CDR3 DNA reads TGTGCCACCTCCAGGGAATGGGAGACCCAGTACTTC.

This clonotype was seen only a few times. This rearrangement joins TRBV7-9 to TRBJ1-4; D is uncertain. The germline V and J ends were trimmed by 0 bases and 3 bases, with 8 bases remaining between them. Germline lookup yields CDR1 SEHNR and CDR2 FQNEAQ (reference sequence). The CDR3 sequence is 15 residues long. The CDR3 DNA reads TGTGCCAGCAGCTTAGCAGGCGGGTCTAATGAAAAACTGTTTTTT. The encoded protein is CASSLAGGSNEKLFF.

The chain employs TRBV4-1 and TRBJ1-3; D is unresolved. V lost 1 base and J lost 1, with 8 bases in between. The CDR3 runs 15 residues. Germline loops: CDR1 MGHRA, CDR2 YSYEKL. CDR3 region: CASSQVIGSGNTIYF. CDR3 sequence (DNA): TGCGCCAGCAGCCAAGTGATCGGGTCTGGAAACACCATATATTTT.

This clonotype appeared a few times. The V call is TRBV29-1, the J call TRBJ2-3; D is perhaps TRBD1 (5 bases). The V end lost 2 bases, the J end lost 2 bases, and 14 bases lay between the germline ends. CDR1 is SQVTM, CDR2 ANQGSEA, per germline. This CDR3 comprises 15 residues. The CDR3 is CSVESQGADTDTQYF. The CDR3 DNA is TGCAGCGTTGAATCCCAAGGGGCAGACACAGATACGCAGTATTTT.

The CDR3 reads CASSSRGTNQPQHF. The CDR3 DNA reads TGTGCCAGCAGCTCCCGAGGGACCAATCAGCCCCAGCATTTT. The chain links TRBV27 to TRBJ1-5; tentatively, D is TRBD1 (5 bases). Germline V gene lookup returns CDR1 MNHEY and CDR2 SMNVEV (reference sequence). The germline V and J ends were trimmed by 6 bases and 3 bases, with 12 bases remaining between them. The CDR3 consists of 14 residues.

This clonotype was observed a few times. The chain combines TRBV6-1 with TRBJ1-6; the D gene is possibly TRBD1 (5 bases). The CDR3 is 16 amino acids. Trimming pared 6 bases from V and 7 bases from J, leaving 19 bases between. CDR1 MNHNS and CDR2 SASEGT come from the germline V gene. DNA of the CDR3: TGTGCCAGCAGATGGGGCTTTGCGGGACGGAATTCACCCCTCCACTTT. Its protein product is CASRWGFAGRNSPLHF.

This clonotype showed up just a few times. This chain links TRBV11-2 with TRBJ2-5; tentatively, D is TRBD1 (5 bases). Trimming removed 9 bases at V and 2 bases at J, with 16 bases between. The CDR3 covers 14 residues. CDR1 and CDR2 from the germline V gene are SGHAT and FQNNGV. CDR3 DNA sequence: TGTGCCAGTCAATTAGACAGAGTTCAAGAGACCCAGTACTTC. Amino acid sequence: CASQLDRVQETQYF.

This clonotype was counted only a few times. The J gene is TRBJ2-1, the V gene TRBV7-2, with TRBD1 as a possible D gene (6 bases). Germline V gene sequence: CDR1 SGHTA, CDR2 FQGNSA. This CDR3 has 16 amino acids. V was shortened by 6 bases and J by 1 base, with 16 bases between the two germline ends. The CDR3 sequence is CASSQNRQASYNEQFF. The DNA for the CDR3 is TGTGCCAGCAGTCAGAACAGACAGGCATCCTACAATGAGCAGTTCTTC.

This clonotype was observed a few times. This chain uses TRBV7-8 with TRBJ2-5, with D perhaps TRBD1 (5 bases). The germline CDR1 and CDR2 sequences are SGHVS and FQNEAQ. Trimming removed 5 bases at V and 2 bases at J, with 18 bases between. There are 16 residues in the CDR3. Here the CDR3 reads CASSPQVGWDQETQYF. DNA for the CDR3: TGTGCCAGCAGCCCACAGGTGGGGTGGGATCAAGAGACCCAGTACTTC.